This entry features one T cell receptor beta chain sequence. The antigen is not known. For CDR3 and TCR beta VDJ profiling, genomic DNA was the template used. MiXCR, applied by TCRdb to the reads, yields one record per CDR3 protein. The table lists under 500,000 distinct CDR3 sequences, around 33% of them singletons, with roughly 0.89% in the top ten. This CDR3 is 18 amino acids long. The ends lost 5 bases at V and 1 base at J; junction bases unmatched: 14. Germline loops: CDR1 MGHDK, CDR2 SYGVNS. The sample comes from a study of CD8+CD57+ T cells in acquired aplastic anemia. Study-wide background: Sorted CD4+ and CD8+ cells gave a mean 3.2 ug DNA, range about 0.19 to 27.4 ug. General study findings and limits: Patients and controls had in common 25 to 30 CD8+ CDR3 sequences.

Those patients picked for sequencing had displayed CD8+CD57+ cell expansion on flow cytometry. No therapy was given to patients before blood sampling. V and J are TRBV25-1 and TRBJ2-1; the match to TRBD1 covers 7 bases. The sample consisted of sorted CD4+, CD8+, or CD8+CD57+ T cells (not recorded which) from PBMCs. The TCR sequence derives from a human donor with aplastic anemia. The chain's CDR3 is CASSPNRGLGWSYNEQFF. CDR3 nucleotide sequence: TGTGCCAGCAGTCCGAACAGGGGCCTAGGTTGGTCCTACAATGAGCAGTTCTTC.